This is a list of T cell receptor beta chains from one sample in a study of cytomegalovirus exposure and HLA in healthy donors. This table comes from immunoSEQ multiplex PCR, and its TCRdb copy is limited to in-frame clones, with some not included. The repertoire holds about 95,000 clones, with around 70% as singletons. Sequenced: PBMCs. The receptors come from a woman aged 45-59 years in good health and CMV-seropositive. CDR3s include the opening cysteine and the closing phenylalanine or tryptophan. The D gene is left open where the match is weak. Clone size is not always given. Where it is, it says once, few, many or a class for expanded clones.

clone_size d_call j_call v_call cdr3_aa cdr3_nt
- TRBD2 TRBJ2-2 TRBV28 CASRPGGTGELFF TGTGCCAGCAGACCGGGGGGCACCGGGGAGCTGTTTTTT
- TRBD1 TRBJ1-3 TRBV4-2 CASSYPGGSGNTIYF TGTGCCAGCAGCTATCCAGGGGGCTCTGGAAACACCATATATTTT
- - TRBJ2-3 TRBV4-1 CASSPPLADTQYF TGCGCCAGCAGCCCCCCCCTCGCAGATACGCAGTATTTT
- - TRBJ2-3 TRBV7-2 CASSSAGPGDTQYF TGTGCCAGCAGTTCCGCCGGTCCGGGAGATACGCAGTATTTT
- - TRBJ2-3 TRBV11-3 CASSSDWQDTQYF TGTGCCAGCAGCTCGGACTGGCAAGATACGCAGTATTTT
once TRBD1 TRBJ2-2 TRBV5-1 CASSLISGGDRGELFF TGCGCCAGCAGCTTGATATCAGGGGGCGATCGCGGGGAGCTGTTTTTT
- TRBD2 TRBJ2-2 TRBV7-3 CASSPGTTGGELFF TGTGCCAGCAGCCCCGGGACTACGGGCGGGGAGCTGTTTTTT
once - TRBJ2-5 TRBV19 CASSTGGTPGETQYF TGTGCCAGTAGTACGGGCGGGACTCCTGGAGAGACCCAGTACTTC
few - TRBJ2-3 TRBV9 CASSASLGTSTDTQYF TGTGCCAGCAGCGCTAGCCTAGGGACTAGCACAGATACGCAGTATTTT
- TRBD2 TRBJ2-1 TRBV11-2 CASSPGTSGRANEQFF TGTGCCAGCAGCCCCGGGACTAGCGGGAGGGCCAATGAGCAGTTCTTC
few TRBD1 TRBJ2-2 TRBV5-1 CASSPGTGGNTGELFF TGCGCCAGCAGCCCCGGGACAGGGGGTAACACCGGGGAGCTGTTTTTT
- - TRBJ2-3 TRBV12-5 CASGPRRGDTQYF TGTGCTAGTGGCCCCCGACGGGGAGATACGCAGTATTTT
- TRBD2 TRBJ2-7 TRBV27 CASSLWREGREQYF TGTGCCAGCAGTTTATGGCGGGAGGGGCGCGAGCAGTACTTC
few - TRBJ2-6 TRBV11-2 CASSLYGGQGGSGANVLTF TGTGCCAGCAGCTTATATGGCGGACAGGGAGGGTCTGGGGCCAACGTCCTGACTTTC
- - TRBJ1-1 TRBV7-6 CASSSRTDAMNTEAFF TGTGCCAGCAGCAGTCGTACAGACGCGATGAACACTGAAGCTTTCTTT
- TRBD2 TRBJ2-3 TRBV15 CATSRDNYGLANTALPDTQYF TGTGCCACCAGCAGAGATAATTACGGACTAGCGAACACGGCTCTTCCGGATACGCAGTATTTT
few TRBD1 TRBJ2-7 TRBV11-3 CASSPGTGTYEQYF TGTGCCAGCAGCCCCGGGACAGGGACCTACGAGCAGTACTTC
many - TRBJ2-1 TRBV11-2 CASRPLWDFPFF TGTGCCAGCAGGCCACTGTGGGACTTTCCGTTCTTC
few TRBD1 TRBJ2-4 TRBV6-1 CASSGGTVYLAKNIQYF TGTGCCAGCAGTGGGGGGACAGTGTATCTAGCCAAAAACATTCAGTACTTC
- TRBD1 TRBJ2-7 TRBV18 CASSSTGVISYEQYF TGTGCCAGCTCATCGACAGGGGTGATCTCCTACGAGCAGTACTTC
- - TRBJ1-2 TRBV9 CASSAEEGIYGYTF TGTGCCAGCAGCGCAGAGGAGGGGATTTATGGCTACACCTTC
- - TRBJ2-2 TRBV6-4 CASSDGRGPGTGELFF TGTGCCAGCAGTGACGGGCGGGGCCCAGGGACCGGGGAGCTGTTTTTT
- TRBD1 TRBJ2-2 TRBV27 CASSSQGATGELFF TGTGCCAGCAGTTCCCAGGGGGCCACCGGGGAGCTGTTTTTT
few TRBD1 TRBJ2-3 TRBV9 CASSAHRGSTDTQYF TGTGCCAGCAGCGCTCACAGGGGCAGCACAGATACGCAGTATTTT
- - TRBJ1-5 TRBV19 CASSRVESGNQPQHF TGTGCCAGTAGTCGAGTCGAAAGCGGCAATCAGCCCCAGCATTTT
- - TRBJ1-4 TRBV29-1 CSVLSATNEKLFF TGCAGCGTTCTTTCTGCAACTAATGAAAAACTGTTTTTT
- - TRBJ2-7 TRBV28 CASSLPRQDRPYEQYF TGTGCCAGCAGTTTACCCCGACAGGATCGGCCCTACGAGCAGTACTTC
once - TRBJ1-1 TRBV7-6 CASSRSAGTEAFF TGTGCCAGCAGTCGATCAGCGGGCACTGAAGCTTTCTTT
- - TRBJ1-4 TRBV19 CASSINGATNEKLFF TGCGCCAGTAGTATAAACGGGGCAACTAATGAAAAACTGTTTTTT
few - TRBJ2-3 TRBV21-1 CASSRGSRGRPQYF TGTGCCAGCAGCAGAGGAAGCCGCGGGAGGCCGCAGTATTTT
- TRBD2 TRBJ2-3 TRBV29-1 CSVEGGSGSPTDTQYF TGCAGCGTTGAGGGGGGTAGCGGGAGCCCAACAGATACGCAGTATTTT
- - TRBJ2-3 TRBV28 CASSLSVTDTQYF TGTGCCAGCAGTTTATCCGTCACAGATACGCAGTATTTT